This TCR beta chain was identified in a study of CD8 T cells in Susac syndrome. Random hexamers were used to reverse transcribe the RNA input (roughly 0.5 to 1 ug). Each CDR3 protein is one row after TCRdb ran MiXCR on the immunoSEQ multiplex PCR reads. Of 150,000 or so distinct CDR3 sequences listed, around 94% are singletons. Germline V gene data show CDR1 as LGHNA and CDR2 as YNFKEQ. The CDR3 consists of 19 residues. After removal of 0 bases from V and 7 bases from J, the junction contained 13 bases not matched to a gene. The receptor's source is a human donor in good health. The sequenced sample was CD4+ T cells from PBMCs. V gene TRBV4-2 combines with J gene TRBJ2-7; 15 bases align to TRBD2. In DNA, the CDR3 is TGTGCCAGCAGCCAAGATCTCCCGGGACTAGCGGGGGGCTACGCAGAGCAGTACTTC. Translation: CASSQDLPGLAGGYAEQYF.